The rows below give T cell receptor beta chains drawn from one sample of a study of cytomegalovirus exposure and HLA in healthy donors. Clones were sequenced by immunoSEQ multiplex PCR, and TCRdb holds only the in-frame ones, with some missing. The table has about 99,000 clones, roughly 72% seen once. The sample taken for sequencing was PBMCs. The receptors come from a woman aged 18-29 years in good health and CMV-seropositive. Each CDR3 is given without its conserved first and last residue. Fields, in order: V gene, clone size, J gene, CDR3 protein. Some rows mark clone size as missing; the rest say once, few, many or name a class of expanded clone.

>TRBV5-6|-|TRBJ2-7
ASSSRRGRDLYEQY
>TRBV18|-|TRBJ2-5
ASSPRQGGQETQY
>TRBV2|-|TRBJ2-3
ASSEGANPSTDTQY
>TRBV10-2|-|TRBJ1-5
ASQDRGRRNQPQH
>TRBV2|-|TRBJ2-4
ANQRLAGGDIQY
>TRBV19|-|TRBJ1-5
ASREEGAYSNQPQH
>TRBV28|-|TRBJ2-7
ASSLFPGSYEQY
>TRBV5-1|-|TRBJ2-1
ASTQGTGVVNEQF
>TRBV19|-|TRBJ2-3
ASSIGLAATDTQY
>TRBV14|-|TRBJ2-7
ASSQVSQTYEQY
>TRBV29-1|-|TRBJ1-2
SVEQGGGYT
>TRBV5-1|few|TRBJ1-1
ASSLYRGGAEAF
>TRBV15|few|TRBJ2-1
ATSRDTGGPNEQF
>TRBV30|-|TRBJ1-5
AWSEGQGSQPQH
>TRBV10-3|-|TRBJ1-5
AISPGTRDGDNQPQH
>TRBV29-1|-|TRBJ1-3
SVGSSGNTIY
>TRBV11-2|-|TRBJ2-1
ASSLADTYNEQF
>TRBV30|-|TRBJ2-5
AWKAGTQTQY